This T cell receptor (beta chain) emerged from a study of response to subunit inactivated influenza vaccine. Via MiXCR, TCRdb re-called the RT-PCR reads, giving one row per CDR3 protein. The table has about 180,000 distinct CDR3 sequences, 7.5% to 10% seen once. The study's findings and limits: The authors proposed limited new T cell recruitment per seasonal influenza vaccination.

As concerns this clonotype: Its antigen is not known.

The sequenced sample was non-naive T cells sorted from PBMCs, obtained on the day of vaccination. The TCR was taken from a man in his fifties who received an inactivated influenza vaccine.

The CDR3 spells CASSLSPGNAMTQYF. DNA of the CDR3: TGCGCCAGCAGCTTGTCCCCAGGGAATGCAATGACCCAGTACTTC. This chain connects TRBV5-1 to TRBJ2-5, with a possible D match to TRBD1 (5 bases). V gave up 1 base and J gave up 7 bases, with 17 bases separating them. In germline, CDR1 is SGHRS, CDR2 YFSETQ. The CDR3 is 15 residues long. The whole variable domain, remainder taken from reference TRBV5-1 and TRBJ2-5, is KAGVTQTPRYLIKTRGQQVTLSCSPISGHRSVSWYQQTPGQGLQFLFEYFSETQRNKGNFPGRFSGRQFSNSRSEMNVSTLELGDSALYLCASSLSPGNAMTQYFGPGTRLLVL.